This TCR beta chain was profiled in a study of breast tumors, draining lymph nodes, adjacent tissues. Notes on the study in general: Tumor T cell lymph node origin was a supported hypothesis, not proven. The data were judged consistent with most tumor T cells coming from lymph node and expanding in tumor. Tumor TCR diversity was below lymph nodes but above nontumor tissue.

The CDR3 contains 14 residues. V was pared by 5 bases and J by 1 base, with 11 bases between. Germline loops: CDR1 MDHEN, CDR2 SYDVKM. TCRdb fed the multiplex PCR reads into MiXCR, producing one record per CDR3 protein. This sample has about 32,000 distinct CDR3 sequences, with 35% to 40% found just once. This clonotype was recorded a few times. The antigen is not known. The source is a female donor with breast cancer. Some clones in this sample may be carry-over from other donors' samples. J is TRBJ2-5 and V is TRBV28, with D tentatively TRBD2 (5 bases). The sequenced material came from breast tumor tissue. CDR3: CASSLPGSQETQYF. CDR3 coding DNA: TGTGCCAGCAGTCTTCCGGGGTCCCAAGAGACCCAGTACTTC.